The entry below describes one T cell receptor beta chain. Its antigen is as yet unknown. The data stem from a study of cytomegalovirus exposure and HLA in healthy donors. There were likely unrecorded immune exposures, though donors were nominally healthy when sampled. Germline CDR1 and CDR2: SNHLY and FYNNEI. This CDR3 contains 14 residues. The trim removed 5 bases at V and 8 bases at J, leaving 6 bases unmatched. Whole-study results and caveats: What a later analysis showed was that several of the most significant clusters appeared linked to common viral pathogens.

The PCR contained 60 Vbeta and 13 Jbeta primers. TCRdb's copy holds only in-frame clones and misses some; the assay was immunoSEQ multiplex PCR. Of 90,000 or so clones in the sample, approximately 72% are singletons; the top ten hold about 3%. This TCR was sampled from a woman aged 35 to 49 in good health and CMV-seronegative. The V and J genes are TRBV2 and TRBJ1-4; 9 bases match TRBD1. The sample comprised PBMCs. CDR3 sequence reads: CASSTGTGYEKLFF. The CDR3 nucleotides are TGTGCCAGCAGTACCGGGACAGGGTACGAAAAACTGTTTTTT.